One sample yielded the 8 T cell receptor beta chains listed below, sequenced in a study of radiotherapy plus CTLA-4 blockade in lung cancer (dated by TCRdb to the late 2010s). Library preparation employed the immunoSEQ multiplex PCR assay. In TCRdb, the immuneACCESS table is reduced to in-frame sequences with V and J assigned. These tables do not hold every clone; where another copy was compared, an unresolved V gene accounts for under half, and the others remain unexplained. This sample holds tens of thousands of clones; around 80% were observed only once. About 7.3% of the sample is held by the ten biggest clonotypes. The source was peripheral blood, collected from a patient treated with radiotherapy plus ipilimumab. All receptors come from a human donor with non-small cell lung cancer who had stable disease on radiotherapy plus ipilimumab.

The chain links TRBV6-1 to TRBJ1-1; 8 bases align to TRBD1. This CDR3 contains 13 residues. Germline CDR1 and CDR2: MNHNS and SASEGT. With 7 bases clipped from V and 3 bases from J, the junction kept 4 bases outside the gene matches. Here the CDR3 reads CASTETGDTEAFF. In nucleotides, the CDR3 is TGTGCCAGCACCGAGACAGGGGACACTGAAGCTTTCTTT.

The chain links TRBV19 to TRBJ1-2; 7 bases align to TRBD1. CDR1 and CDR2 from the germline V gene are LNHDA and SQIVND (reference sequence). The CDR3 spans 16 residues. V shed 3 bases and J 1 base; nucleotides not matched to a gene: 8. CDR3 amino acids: CASSMADGQVNYGYTF. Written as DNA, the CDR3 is TGTGCCAGTAGTATGGCGGACGGACAGGTTAACTATGGCTACACCTTC.

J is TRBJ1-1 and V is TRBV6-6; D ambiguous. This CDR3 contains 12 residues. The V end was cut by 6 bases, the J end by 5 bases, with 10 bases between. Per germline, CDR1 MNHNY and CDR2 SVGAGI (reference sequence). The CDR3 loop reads CASRPEGTEAFF. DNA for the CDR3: TGTGCCAGCAGACCCGAGGGAACTGAAGCTTTCTTT.

The CDR3 protein is CASSVQGGETQYF. The CDR3 region has the DNA TGTGCCAGCAGCGTACAGGGGGGAGAGACCCAGTACTTC. The J gene is TRBJ2-5, the V gene TRBV27; 8 nucleotides line up with TRBD1. The CDR3 contains 13 residues. The ends lost 6 bases at V and 4 bases at J; junction bases unmatched: 4. Germline CDR1 is MNHEY and CDR2 is SMNVEV (reference sequence).

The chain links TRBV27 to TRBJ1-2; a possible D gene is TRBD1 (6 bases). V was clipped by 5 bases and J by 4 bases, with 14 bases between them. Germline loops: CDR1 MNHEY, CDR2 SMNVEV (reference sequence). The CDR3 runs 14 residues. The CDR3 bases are TGTGCCAGCAGTAACGGACAGAGGTCCTATGGCTACACCTTC. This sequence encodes CASSNGQRSYGYTF.

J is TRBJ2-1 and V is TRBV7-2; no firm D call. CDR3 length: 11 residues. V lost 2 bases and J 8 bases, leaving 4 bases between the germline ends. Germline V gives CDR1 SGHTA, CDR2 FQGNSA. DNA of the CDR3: TGTGCCAGCAGCTTATTCTATGAGCAGTTCTTC. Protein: CASSLFYEQFF.

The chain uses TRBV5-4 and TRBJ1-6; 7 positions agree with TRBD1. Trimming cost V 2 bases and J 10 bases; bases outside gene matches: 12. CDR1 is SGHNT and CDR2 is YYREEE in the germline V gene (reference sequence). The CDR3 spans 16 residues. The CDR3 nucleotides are TGTGCCAGCAGCTTAACAGGGGAGGCCCGCAACTCACCCCTCCACTTT. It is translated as CASSLTGEARNSPLHF. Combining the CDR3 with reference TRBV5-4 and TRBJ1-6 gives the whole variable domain ETGVTQSPTHLIKTRGQQVTLRCSSQSGHNTVSWYQQALGQGPQFIFQYYREEENGRGNFPPRFSGLQFPNYSSELNVNALELDDSALYLCASSLTGEARNSPLHFGNGTRLTVT.

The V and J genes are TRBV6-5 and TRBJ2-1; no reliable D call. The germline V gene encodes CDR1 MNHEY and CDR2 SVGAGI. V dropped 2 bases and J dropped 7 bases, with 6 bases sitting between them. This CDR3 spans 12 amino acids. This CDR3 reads CASSYRENEQFF. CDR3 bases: TGTGCCAGCAGTTACAGGGAAAATGAGCAGTTCTTC.